The clone carrying this T cell receptor beta chain came up a few times. The authors ran the immunoSEQ assay, v3.0, at survey level. Sequencing set out to capture roughly 40,000-55,000 T-cell genomes per sample. Produced via immunoSEQ multiplex PCR; TCRdb's table is partial and in-frame only. This table holds tens of thousands of clones, 70% to 90% found once. The sample belongs to a study of long-term antiretroviral therapy in people with HIV. Germline V gene sequence: CDR1 LNHDA, CDR2 SQIVND (reference sequence). The CDR3 is 15 amino acids. J lost 2 bases, V lost 6 bases, and 8 bases had no gene match.

This chain links TRBV19 with TRBJ2-7; 9 bases are shared with TRBD1. The source was unsorted PBMCs, collected roughly 2.8 years before starting antiretroviral therapy. The sequence derives from a woman in her 30s with HIV. DNA of the CDR3: TGTGCCAGTAGGCAAGGGACAGGGCTTGCCTACGAGCAGTACTTC. Translated, it gives CASRQGTGLAYEQYF.